This T cell receptor (beta chain) was identified in a study of response to subunit inactivated influenza vaccine. Study outcomes and limitations: With each seasonal influenza vaccination, the authors suggested, few new T cells are recruited.

MiXCR, applied by TCRdb to the RT-PCR reads, yields one record per CDR3 protein. Among 600,000 to 850,000 distinct CDR3 sequences listed, less than 15% were seen once. This clonotype showed up just a few times. As yet, its antigen is unknown. The CDR3 loop spans 16 amino acids. V dropped 1 base and J dropped 2 bases, with 14 bases sitting between them. From germline, CDR1 is SGHAT and CDR2 FQNNGV. This sequence joins TRBV11-2 and TRBJ2-5; no clear D. This receptor was identified in a man in his fifties who received an inactivated influenza vaccine. The sample here was PBMCs from blood, taken 14 to 15 days before vaccination. The CDR3 region is CASSLVPGLGQETQYF. CDR3 nucleotide sequence: TGTGCCAGCAGCTTAGTTCCGGGTTTAGGGCAAGAGACCCAGTACTTC. The full variable domain, in which reference TRBV11-2 and TRBJ2-5 provide the parts outside the CDR3, is EAGVAQSPRYKIIEKRQSVAFWCNPISGHATLYWYQQILGQGPKLLIQFQNNGVVDDSQLPKDRFSAERLKGVDSTLKIQPAKLEDSAVYLCASSLVPGLGQETQYFGPGTRLLVL.